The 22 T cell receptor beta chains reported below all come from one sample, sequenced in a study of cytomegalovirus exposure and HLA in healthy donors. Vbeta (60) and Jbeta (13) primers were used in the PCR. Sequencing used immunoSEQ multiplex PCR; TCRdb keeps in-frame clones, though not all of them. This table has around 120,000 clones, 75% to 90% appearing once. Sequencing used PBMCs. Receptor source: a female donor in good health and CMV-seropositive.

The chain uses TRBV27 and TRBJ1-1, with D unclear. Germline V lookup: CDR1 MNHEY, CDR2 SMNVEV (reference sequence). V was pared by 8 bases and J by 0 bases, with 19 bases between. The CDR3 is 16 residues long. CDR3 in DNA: TGTGCCAGCTCCATGTCGTCGGGGAGGCTGAACACTGAAGCTTTCTTT. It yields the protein CASSMSSGRLNTEAFF.

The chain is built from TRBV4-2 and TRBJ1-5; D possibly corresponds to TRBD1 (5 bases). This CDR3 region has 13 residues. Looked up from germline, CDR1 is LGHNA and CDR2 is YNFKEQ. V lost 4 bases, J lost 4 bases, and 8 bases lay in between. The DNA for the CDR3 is TGTGCCAGCAGCCCGGGGGGGAATCAGCCCCAGCATTTT. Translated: CASSPGGNQPQHF.

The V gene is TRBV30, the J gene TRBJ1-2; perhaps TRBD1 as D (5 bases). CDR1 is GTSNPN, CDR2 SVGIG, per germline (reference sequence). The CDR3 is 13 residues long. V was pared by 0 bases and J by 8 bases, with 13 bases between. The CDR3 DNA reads TGTGCCTGGAGTGTACATCGCCAGGGCGGCTACACCTTC. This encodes CAWSVHRQGGYTF.

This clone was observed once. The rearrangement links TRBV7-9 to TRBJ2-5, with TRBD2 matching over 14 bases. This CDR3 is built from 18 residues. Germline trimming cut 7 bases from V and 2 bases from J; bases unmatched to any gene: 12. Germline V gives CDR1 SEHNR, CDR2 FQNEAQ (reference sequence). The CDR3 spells CASISHWTSGGPQETQYF. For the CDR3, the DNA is TGTGCCAGCATCTCTCACTGGACTAGCGGGGGGCCGCAAGAGACCCAGTACTTC.

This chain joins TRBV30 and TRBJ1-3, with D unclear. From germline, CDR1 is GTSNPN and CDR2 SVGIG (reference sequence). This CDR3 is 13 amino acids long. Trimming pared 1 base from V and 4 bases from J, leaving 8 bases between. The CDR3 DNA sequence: TGTGCCTGGAGTGCCCCGGTCGGAAACACCATATATTTT. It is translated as CAWSAPVGNTIYF. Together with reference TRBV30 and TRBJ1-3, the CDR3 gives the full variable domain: SQTIHQWPATLVQPVGSPLSLECTVEGTSNPNLYWYRQAAGRGLQLLFYSVGIGQISSEVPQNLSASRPQDRQFILSSKKLLLSDSGFYLCAWSAPVGNTIYFGEGSWLTVV.

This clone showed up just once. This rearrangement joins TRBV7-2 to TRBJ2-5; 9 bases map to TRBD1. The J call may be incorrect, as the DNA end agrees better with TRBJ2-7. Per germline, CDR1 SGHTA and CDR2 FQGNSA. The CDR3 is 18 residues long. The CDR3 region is CASSLLGRTGTGSDEQYF. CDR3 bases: TGTGCCAGCAGCTTATTGGGGCGTACCGGGACAGGGTCCGACGAGCAGTACTTC.

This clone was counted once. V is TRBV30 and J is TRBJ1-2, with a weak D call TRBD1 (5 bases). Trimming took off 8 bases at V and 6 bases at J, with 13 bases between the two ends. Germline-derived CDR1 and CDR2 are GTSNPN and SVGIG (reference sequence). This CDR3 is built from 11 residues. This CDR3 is CAGLGGDGYTF. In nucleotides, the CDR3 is TGTGCCGGCCTCGGGGGAGATGGCTACACCTTC.

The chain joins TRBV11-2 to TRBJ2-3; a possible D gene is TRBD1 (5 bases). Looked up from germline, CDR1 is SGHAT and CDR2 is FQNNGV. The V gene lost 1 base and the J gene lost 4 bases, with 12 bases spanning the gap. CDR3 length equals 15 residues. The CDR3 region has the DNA TGTGCCAGCAGCTTAGTGTACGCAGGGTCAGATACGCAGTATTTT. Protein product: CASSLVYAGSDTQYF. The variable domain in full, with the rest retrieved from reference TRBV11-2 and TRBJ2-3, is EAGVAQSPRYKIIEKRQSVAFWCNPISGHATLYWYQQILGQGPKLLIQFQNNGVVDDSQLPKDRFSAERLKGVDSTLKIQPAKLEDSAVYLCASSLVYAGSDTQYFGPGTRLTVL.

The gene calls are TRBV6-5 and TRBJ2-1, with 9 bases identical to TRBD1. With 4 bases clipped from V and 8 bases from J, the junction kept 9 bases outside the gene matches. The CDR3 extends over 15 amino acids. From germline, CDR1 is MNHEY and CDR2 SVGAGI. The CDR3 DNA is TGTGCCAGCAGTTGGTTTGGGACAGGGTCGGATGAGCAGTTCTTC. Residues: CASSWFGTGSDEQFF.

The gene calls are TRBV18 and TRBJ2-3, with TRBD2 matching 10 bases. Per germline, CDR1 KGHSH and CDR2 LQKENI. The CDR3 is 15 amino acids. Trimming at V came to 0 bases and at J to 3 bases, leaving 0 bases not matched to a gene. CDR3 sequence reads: CASSPPSGGTDTQYF. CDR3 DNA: TGTGCCAGCTCACCACCTAGCGGGGGGACAGATACGCAGTATTTT.

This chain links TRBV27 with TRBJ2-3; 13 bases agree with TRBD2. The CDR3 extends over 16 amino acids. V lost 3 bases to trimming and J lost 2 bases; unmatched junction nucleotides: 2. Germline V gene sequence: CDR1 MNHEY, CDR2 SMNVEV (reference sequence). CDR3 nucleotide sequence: TGTGCCAGCAGTTTGGGACTAGCGGGGATCACAGATACGCAGTATTTT. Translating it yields CASSLGLAGITDTQYF.

The CDR3 here is CASSNGSPLHF. For the CDR3, the DNA is TGTGCCAGTAGTAACGGTTCACCCCTCCACTTT. The chain combines TRBV19 with TRBJ1-6; D remains unclear. This CDR3 is 11 amino acids long. Per the germline V gene, CDR1 is LNHDA and CDR2 is SQIVND (reference sequence). The germline V and J ends were trimmed by 4 bases and 9 bases, with 4 bases remaining between them.

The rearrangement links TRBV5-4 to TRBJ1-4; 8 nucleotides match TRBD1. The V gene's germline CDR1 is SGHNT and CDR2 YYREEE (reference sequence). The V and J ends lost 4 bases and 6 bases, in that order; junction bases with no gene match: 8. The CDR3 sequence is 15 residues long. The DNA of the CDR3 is TGTGCCAGCAGCCTTAAGACAGGGGTGGATGAAAAACTGTTTTTT. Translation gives CASSLKTGVDEKLFF.

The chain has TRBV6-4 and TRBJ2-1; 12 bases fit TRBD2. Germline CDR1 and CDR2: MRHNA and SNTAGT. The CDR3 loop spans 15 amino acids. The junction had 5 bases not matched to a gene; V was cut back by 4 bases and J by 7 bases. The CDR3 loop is CASSVSLAGGNEQFF. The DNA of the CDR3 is TGTGCCAGCAGTGTATCCCTAGCGGGGGGGAATGAGCAGTTCTTC.

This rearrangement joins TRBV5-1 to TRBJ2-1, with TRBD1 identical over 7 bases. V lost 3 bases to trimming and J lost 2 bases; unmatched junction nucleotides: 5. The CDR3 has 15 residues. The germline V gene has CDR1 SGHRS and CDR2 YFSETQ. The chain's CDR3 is CASSWRQGPYNEQFF. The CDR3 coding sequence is TGCGCCAGCAGCTGGCGACAGGGACCCTACAATGAGCAGTTCTTC.

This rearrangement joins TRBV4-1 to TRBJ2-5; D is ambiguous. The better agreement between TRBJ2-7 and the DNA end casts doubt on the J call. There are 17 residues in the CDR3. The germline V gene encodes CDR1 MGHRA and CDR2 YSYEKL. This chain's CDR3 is CASSQDSQKVPTYEQYF. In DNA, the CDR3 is TGCGCCAGCAGCCAAGATAGCCAGAAAGTCCCCACCTACGAGCAGTACTTC.

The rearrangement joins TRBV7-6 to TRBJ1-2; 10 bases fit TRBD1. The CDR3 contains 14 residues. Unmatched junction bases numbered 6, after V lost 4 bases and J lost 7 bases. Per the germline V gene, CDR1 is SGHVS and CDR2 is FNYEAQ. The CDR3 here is CASSSDRGSSGYTF. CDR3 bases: TGTGCCAGCAGCTCGGACAGGGGGAGCAGTGGCTACACCTTC. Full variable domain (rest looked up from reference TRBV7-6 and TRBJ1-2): GAGVSQSPRYKVTKRGQDVALRCDPISGHVSLYWYRQALGQGPEFLTYFNYEAQQDKSGLPNDRFSAERPEGSISTLTIQRTEQRDSAMYRCASSSDRGSSGYTFGSGTRLTVV.

CDR3 sequence: CASSKAYNSPLHF. The CDR3 coding sequence is TGTGCCTCCTCTAAAGCTTATAATTCACCCCTCCACTTT. The chain combines TRBV30 with TRBJ1-6; D unresolved. The CDR3 loop spans 13 amino acids. Trimming left V 7 bases short and J 4 bases short, with 11 bases between. Germline CDR1 is GTSNPN and CDR2 is SVGIG (reference sequence).

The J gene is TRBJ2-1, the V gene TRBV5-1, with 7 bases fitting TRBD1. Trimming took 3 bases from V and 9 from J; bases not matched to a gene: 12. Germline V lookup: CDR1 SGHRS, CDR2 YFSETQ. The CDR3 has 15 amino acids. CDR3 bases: TGCGCCAGCAGCTCACGGACAGGAGCCCTTACTGAGCAGTTCTTC. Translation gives CASSSRTGALTEQFF.

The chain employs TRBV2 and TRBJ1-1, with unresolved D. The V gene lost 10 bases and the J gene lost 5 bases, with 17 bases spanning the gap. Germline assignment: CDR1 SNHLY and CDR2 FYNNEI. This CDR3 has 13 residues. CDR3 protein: CATPKERDTEAFF. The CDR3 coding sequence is TGTGCCACCCCCAAGGAGCGGGATACTGAAGCTTTCTTT. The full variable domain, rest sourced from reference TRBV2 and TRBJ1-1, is EPEVTQTPSHQVTQMGQEVILRCVPISNHLYFYWYRQILGQKVEFLVSFYNNEISEKSEIFDDQFSVERPDGSNFTLKIRSTKLEDSAMYFCATPKERDTEAFFGQGTRLTVV.

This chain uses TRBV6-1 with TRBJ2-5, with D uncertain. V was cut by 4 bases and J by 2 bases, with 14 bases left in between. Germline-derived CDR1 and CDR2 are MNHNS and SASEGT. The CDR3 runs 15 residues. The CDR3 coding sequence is TGTGCCAGCAGTGCACGTGTAGCTGGACAAGAGACCCAGTACTTC. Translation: CASSARVAGQETQYF.

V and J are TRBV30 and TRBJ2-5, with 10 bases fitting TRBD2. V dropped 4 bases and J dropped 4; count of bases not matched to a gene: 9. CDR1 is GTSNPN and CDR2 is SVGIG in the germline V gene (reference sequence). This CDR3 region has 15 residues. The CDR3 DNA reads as TGTGCCTGGAAAACGGGACTAGCGTCGGTAGAGACCCAGTACTTC. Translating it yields CAWKTGLASVETQYF.